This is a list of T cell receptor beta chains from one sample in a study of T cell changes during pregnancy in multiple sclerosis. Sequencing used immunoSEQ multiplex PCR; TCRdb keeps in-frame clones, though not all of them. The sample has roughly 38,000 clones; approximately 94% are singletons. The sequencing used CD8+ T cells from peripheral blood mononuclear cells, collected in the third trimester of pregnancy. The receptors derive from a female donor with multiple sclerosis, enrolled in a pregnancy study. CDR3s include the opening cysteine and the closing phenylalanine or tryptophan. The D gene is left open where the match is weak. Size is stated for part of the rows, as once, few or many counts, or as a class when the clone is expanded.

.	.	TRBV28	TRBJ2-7	TGTGCCAGCAACGGAGGGGGGGGATACGAGCAGTACTTC	CASNGGGGYEQYF
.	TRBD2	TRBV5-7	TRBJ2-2	TGTGCCAGCAGCTTGAGTGGGACTAGCGGGAGAACGGCCGGGGAGCTGTTTTTT	CASSLSGTSGRTAGELFF
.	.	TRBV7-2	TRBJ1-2	TGTGCCAGCAGCACGAGTCGGGGGAATGGCTACACCTTC	CASSTSRGNGYTF
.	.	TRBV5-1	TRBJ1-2	TGCGCCAGCAGCTTGGAACAGGGCTTCTATGGCTACACCTTC	CASSLEQGFYGYTF
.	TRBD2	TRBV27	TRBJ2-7	TGTGCCAGCAGTCCAGGACTAGCGGGCTACGAGCAGTACTTC	CASSPGLAGYEQYF
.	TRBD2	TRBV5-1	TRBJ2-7	TGCGCCAGCAGCTCGTGGACTAGCGGGAGTAACGAGCAGTACTTC	CASSSWTSGSNEQYF
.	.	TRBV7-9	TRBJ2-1	TGTGCCAGCAGCTTATTAGGAGTACCGGATGAGCAGTTCTTC	CASSLLGVPDEQFF
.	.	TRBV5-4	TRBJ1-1	TGTGCCAGCAGCTTACATGGGGCCGGGTTTTTGAACACTGAAGCTTTCTTT	CASSLHGAGFLNTEAFF
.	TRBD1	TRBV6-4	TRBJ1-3	TGTGCCAGCTTCCGGGACAGGGTCCTGACCATATATTTT	CASFRDRVLTIYF
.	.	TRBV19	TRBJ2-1	TGTGCCAGTAGTATTGCGGAGGGAGGACCTAACAATGAGCAGTTCTTC	CASSIAEGGPNNEQFF
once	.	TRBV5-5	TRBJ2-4	TGTGCCAGCAGCCCGGAGGGTCCTGGGGGAACCAAAAACATTCAGTACTTC	CASSPEGPGGTKNIQYF
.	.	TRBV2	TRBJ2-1	TGTGCCAGCAACACGGGCTCCTACAATGAGCAGTTCTTC	CASNTGSYNEQFF
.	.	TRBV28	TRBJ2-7	TGTGCCAGCAATACTGGGCTGGGCGGGTACGAGCAGTACTTC	CASNTGLGGYEQYF
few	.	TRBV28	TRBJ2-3	TGTGCCAGCAGTTTCTTAGAAAGCACAGATACGCAGTATTTT	CASSFLESTDTQYF
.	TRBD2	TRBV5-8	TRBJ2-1	TGTGCCAGCAGCCGTAGCGGGAGCAAAGAGCAGTTCTTC	CASSRSGSKEQFF
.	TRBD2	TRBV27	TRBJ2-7	TGTGCTAGCCAGCCGGGACTAACCTCCTCCGAGCAGTACTTC	CASQPGLTSSEQYF
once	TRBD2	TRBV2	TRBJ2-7	TGTGCCAGCAGTCGGACTAGCCGCTCATCATCCTACGAGCAGTACTTC	CASSRTSRSSSYEQYF
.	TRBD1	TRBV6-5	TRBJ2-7	TGTGCCAGCAGTTACTCTACAGGGGGCGAGCAGTACTTC	CASSYSTGGEQYF
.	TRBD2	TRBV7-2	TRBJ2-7	TGTGCCAGCAGCTTCTTTAGCGGGAGCGACTACGAGCAGTACTTC	CASSFFSGSDYEQYF
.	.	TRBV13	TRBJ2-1	TGTGCCAGCAGCCACGTTAGCAGCTACAATGAGCAGTTCTTC	CASSHVSSYNEQFF
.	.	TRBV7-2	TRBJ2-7	TGTGCCAGCAGCTCTAGTGCGGCTATCAGCTCCTACGAGCAGTACTTC	CASSSSAAISSYEQYF
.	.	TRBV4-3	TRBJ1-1	TGCGCCAGCAGCCTAGCGCTTGGGCTGAACACTGAAGCTTTCTTT	CASSLALGLNTEAFF